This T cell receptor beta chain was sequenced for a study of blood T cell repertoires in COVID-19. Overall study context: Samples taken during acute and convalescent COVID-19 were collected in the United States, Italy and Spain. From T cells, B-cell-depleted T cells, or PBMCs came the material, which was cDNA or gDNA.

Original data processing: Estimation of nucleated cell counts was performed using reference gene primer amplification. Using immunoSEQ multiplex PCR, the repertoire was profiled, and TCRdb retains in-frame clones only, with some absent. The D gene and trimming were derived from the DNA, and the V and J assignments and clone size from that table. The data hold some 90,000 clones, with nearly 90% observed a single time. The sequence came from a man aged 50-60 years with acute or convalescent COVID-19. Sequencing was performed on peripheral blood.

The CDR3 bases are TGTGCCAGCAGCCAAGCAACGGGACTAGCGGGGGGCGTGGGGGAGACCCAGTACTTC. It encodes CASSQATGLAGGVGETQYF. The chain combines TRBV3-1 (or the pseudogene TRBV3-2) with TRBJ2-5; 15 positions match TRBD2. The CDR3 length is 19 residues. V gave up 1 base and J gave up 5 bases; unmatched junction bases: 11. In germline, CDR1 is LGHDT, CDR2 YNNKEL (reference sequence).